These 18 T cell receptor beta chains share one sample of origin, sequenced in a study of blood T cell repertoires in COVID-19. Only in-frame clones appear in the TCRdb table, and some are missing; sequencing was by immunoSEQ multiplex PCR. This repertoire shows 100,000 to 150,000 clones, under 85% found once; its top ten account for about 9.5%. Material for sequencing was peripheral blood. The receptor set was obtained from a man aged 35 to 55 with active or convalescent COVID-19.

This clone was detected once. The junction shows a germline mismatch at one end, possibly a read error. The chain joins TRBV7-7 to TRBJ2-7; 9 bases match TRBD1. The length of the CDR3 is 17 residues. Germline CDR1 is SSHAT and CDR2 is FNYEAQ (reference sequence). DNA for the CDR3: TGTGCTAGCAGCTTTCCTTGGACAGGGGCTAGTTCCTACGAGCAGTACTTC. This translates into CASSFPWTGASSYEQYF.

As for this clone: Additional DNA sequences in this sample encode the identical CDR3. The chain is built from TRBV2 and TRBJ1-2; 8 nucleotides agree with TRBD1. V lost 6 bases and J lost 5; bases outside the gene matches: 5. The germline V gene encodes CDR1 SNHLY and CDR2 FYNNEI. The CDR3 is 13 amino acids. The CDR3 DNA sequence: TGTGCCAGCAGGGGGACAGGCCCATATGGCTACACCTTC. Protein sequence: CASRGTGPYGYTF.

This chain connects TRBV5-1 to TRBJ2-2, with 11 positions matching TRBD1. This CDR3 contains 16 residues. V lost 3 bases and J lost 4; bases outside the gene matches: 5. CDR1 SGHRS and CDR2 YFSETQ come from the germline V gene. CDR3 bases: TGCGCCAGCAGCTCCGCCGGGACAGGGGGCACCGGGGAGCTGTTTTTT. Protein: CASSSAGTGGTGELFF.

This chain links TRBV6-5 with TRBJ1-3; the D gene is possibly TRBD1 (6 bases). This CDR3 is 16 amino acids long. V was shortened by 0 bases and J by 4 bases, with 13 bases between the two germline ends. Germline V lookup: CDR1 MNHEY, CDR2 SVGAGI. The CDR3 sequence: CASSYSPGAQGNTIYF. The CDR3 DNA follows: TGTGCCAGCAGTTACTCCCCAGGGGCGCAGGGAAACACCATATATTTT.

This rearrangement joins TRBV9 to TRBJ2-7; 9 nucleotides agree with TRBD1. CDR1 and CDR2 from the germline V gene are SGDLS and YYNGEE. The J segment lost 0 bases and the V segment lost 4 bases, leaving 8 bases of the junction unmatched. CDR3 size: 16 residues. The CDR3 sequence: CASSPLGTGFSYEQYF. CDR3 bases: TGTGCCAGCAGCCCCCTCGGGACAGGGTTCTCCTACGAGCAGTACTTC.

This chain links TRBV19 with TRBJ2-3; 10 nucleotides match TRBD2. J lost 2 bases, V lost 3 bases, and 2 bases had no gene match. Germline values: CDR1 LNHDA, CDR2 SQIVND (reference sequence). CDR3 length equals 15 residues. Here the CDR3 DNA reads TGTGCCAGTAGTATTGGGACTAGCGCCACAGATACGCAGTATTTT. Translating it yields CASSIGTSATDTQYF.

The V call is TRBV19, the J call TRBJ1-1, with D unclear. Per germline, CDR1 LNHDA and CDR2 SQIVND (reference sequence). V was shortened by 7 bases and J by 1 base, with 19 bases between the two germline ends. The CDR3 is 16 amino acids. CDR3 in amino acids: CASTLRGLFGNTEAFF. The CDR3 nucleotides read TGTGCCAGTACCTTGCGGGGTCTTTTCGGGAACACTGAAGCTTTCTTT.

This rearrangement joins TRBV24-1 to TRBJ1-5, with TRBD1 identical over 11 bases. Germline CDR1 KGHDR, CDR2 SFDVKD. The CDR3 is made up of 16 amino acids. V trimming: 5 bases; J trimming: 1 base; junction bases outside the gene matches: 3. In DNA, the CDR3 is TGTGCCACCAGTGCCGGGACAGGGGGAAGCAATCAGCCCCAGCATTTT. This sequence encodes CATSAGTGGSNQPQHF.

This clone was counted a single time. The chain has TRBV5-1 and TRBJ1-1, with no clear D. The V end lost 3 bases, the J end lost 4 bases, and 10 bases lay between the germline ends. The CDR3 spans 13 residues. Germline V CDR1 and CDR2: SGHRS, YFSETQ. The CDR3 is CASSYGSGTEAFF. The CDR3 region has the DNA TGCGCCAGCAGCTACGGTAGTGGCACTGAAGCTTTCTTT.

The rearrangement links TRBV29-1 to TRBJ2-2, with D tentatively TRBD1 or TRBD2 (6 bases each). This CDR3 has 14 residues. V was cut by 7 bases and J by 2 bases, with 14 bases left in between. The V gene's germline CDR1 is SQVTM and CDR2 ANQGSEA. CDR3 nucleotides: TGCAGCGGGGGCGAGGGGGGAAACACCGGGGAGCTGTTTTTT. It codes for CSGGEGGNTGELFF.

This clone was counted a single time. V usage is TRBV28 and J usage is TRBJ2-3; 8 nucleotides line up with TRBD1. The CDR3 runs 14 residues. V shed 4 bases and J 5 bases; nucleotides not matched to a gene: 5. Per the germline V gene, CDR1 is MDHEN and CDR2 is SYDVKM. For the CDR3, the DNA is TGTGCCAGCAGTTCGCAGGGGGCAGGAGATACGCAGTATTTT. Its translation: CASSSQGAGDTQYF. Drawing the rest from reference TRBV28 and TRBJ2-3, the complete variable domain is DVKVTQSSRYLVKRTGEKVFLECVQDMDHENMFWYRQDPGLGLRLIYFSYDVKMKEKGDIPEGYSVSREKKERFSLILESASTNQTSMYLCASSSQGAGDTQYFGPGTRLTVL.

This rearrangement joins TRBV9 to TRBJ1-4; TRBD1 might be the D (5 bases). The CDR3 covers 20 residues. Germline CDR1 is SGDLS and CDR2 is YYNGEE. V dropped 0 bases and J dropped 2 bases, with 23 bases sitting between them. The chain's CDR3 is CASSVGLGPAVSRTNEKLFF. DNA for the CDR3: TGTGCCAGCAGCGTAGGTCTGGGGCCGGCTGTAAGTCGGACTAATGAAAAACTGTTTTTT.

This clone has only one observation. The chain links TRBV2 to TRBJ2-5, with D tentatively TRBD2 (6 bases). The CDR3 totals 14 residues. With 4 bases removed from V and 7 bases from J, the gap between germline ends came to 16 bases. Germline CDR1 reads SNHLY; CDR2 reads FYNNEI. Here the CDR3 DNA reads TGTGCCAGCAGTGGTGAGGAGGGGATCACGACCCAGTACTTC. Translating it yields CASSGEEGITTQYF.

This clone has a single count. The J gene is TRBJ2-7, the V gene TRBV6-2 or TRBV6-3; D is uncertain. This CDR3 has 11 amino acids. Germline-derived CDR1 and CDR2 are MNHEY and SVGEGT. Between the trimmed V and J ends, which lost 5 bases and 4 bases, there was a span of 6 bases. CDR3 bases: TGTGCCAGCAGTACTTATTACGAGCAGTACTTC. This encodes CASSTYYEQYF.

The chain links TRBV7-9 to TRBJ2-5, with D perhaps matching TRBD1 (5 bases). Trimming took 5 bases from V and 5 from J, leaving 9 bases between them. The CDR3 totals 12 residues. Germline lookup yields CDR1 SEHNR and CDR2 FQNEAQ (reference sequence). In DNA, the CDR3 is TGTGCCAGCAGCCAAAAGGGGGAGACCCAGTACTTC. Its protein is CASSQKGETQYF.

The chain is built from TRBV5-1 and TRBJ2-2; no reliable D call. The V and J ends lost 4 bases and 4 bases respectively, with 14 bases between them. Germline V gives CDR1 SGHRS, CDR2 YFSETQ. The CDR3 covers 15 residues. In nucleotides, the CDR3 is TGCGCCAGCAGCCATTCCGCACGGAGCACCGGGGAGCTGTTTTTT. This encodes CASSHSARSTGELFF.

The chain couples TRBV5-4 to TRBJ1-2; D is possibly TRBD1 (6 bases). The V end lost 2 bases, the J end lost 0 bases, and 17 bases lay between the germline ends. CDR1 and CDR2 from the germline V gene are SGHNT and YYREEE (reference sequence). This CDR3 region has 17 residues. CDR3 DNA: TGTGCCAGCAGCTTAGGGGGAGGGGGGATGACTAACTATGGCTACACCTTC. Its translation: CASSLGGGGMTNYGYTF. Complete variable domain (other parts from reference TRBV5-4 and TRBJ1-2): ETGVTQSPTHLIKTRGQQVTLRCSSQSGHNTVSWYQQALGQGPQFIFQYYREEENGRGNFPPRFSGLQFPNYSSELNVNALELDDSALYLCASSLGGGGMTNYGYTFGSGTRLTVV.

The CDR3 DNA is TGTGCCAGCCAGATGGTTAGCGGGGAAGCTTTCTTT. Protein: CASQMVSGEAFF. The V gene is TRBV7-8, the J gene TRBJ1-1; no reliable D call. Germline V CDR1 and CDR2: SGHVS, FQNEAQ. Trimming took 8 bases from V and 8 from J, leaving 15 bases between them. This CDR3 contains 12 residues.